In this sample, the clone carrying this T cell receptor (beta chain) turned up a few times. Combining a sample-barcoded 5' primer with a J-beta primer mix, a second PCR ran for about 7 to 11 cycles. TCRdb redid the calling of the 5' RACE reads with MiXCR, one entry per CDR3 protein. This table has around 1,600,000 distinct CDR3 sequences, 42% appearing once. This entry comes from a study of blood T cells in healthy people across ages. Aged roughly 6 to 90, donors were systemically healthy Caucasians from Russia. The CDR3 spans 13 residues. From germline, CDR1 is SGHTA and CDR2 FQGTGA. V shed 2 bases and J shed 7 bases, with 11 bases lying between them.

Sequenced sample: blood. The V and J genes are TRBV7-3 and TRBJ1-1; D gene uncertain. The sequence came from a woman between 18 and 29 years old in good health. This CDR3 reads CASSLGGIDEAFF. The CDR3 DNA follows: TGTGCCAGCAGCTTAGGTGGAATCGATGAAGCTTTCTTT.